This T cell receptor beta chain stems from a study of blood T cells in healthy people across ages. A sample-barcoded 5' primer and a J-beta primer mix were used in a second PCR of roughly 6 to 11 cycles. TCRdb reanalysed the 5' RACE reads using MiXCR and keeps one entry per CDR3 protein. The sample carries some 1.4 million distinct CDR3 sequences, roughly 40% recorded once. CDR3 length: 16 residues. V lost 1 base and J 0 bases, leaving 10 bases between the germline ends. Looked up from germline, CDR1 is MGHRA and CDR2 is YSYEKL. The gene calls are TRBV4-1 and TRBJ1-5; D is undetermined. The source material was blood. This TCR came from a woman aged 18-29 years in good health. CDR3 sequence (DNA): TGCGCCAGCAGCCAAGGGGTGAAACATAGCAATCAGCCCCAGCATTTT. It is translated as CASSQGVKHSNQPQHF.